A selection of T cell receptor beta chains follows, all from one sample in a study of blood T cell repertoires in COVID-19. Sequenced by immunoSEQ multiplex PCR; TCRdb stores in-frame clones only, minus some. This table has 35,000 to 50,000 clones, 65% to 85% appearing once. Specimen: peripheral blood. The source of these receptors is a woman of 80 years or more with acute or convalescent COVID-19. Each CDR3 is given with its conserved first and last residue. The D gene is left open where the match is weak. A clone size is listed for some rows: how often the clone was seen (once, few, many), or a class if it is expanded.

cdr3_aa	cdr3_nt	v_call	d_call	clone_size	j_call
CASSIGASDNYGYTF	TGTGCCAGCAGTATAGGGGCCAGTGATAACTATGGCTACACCTTC	TRBV27	NA	NA	TRBJ1-2
CASSIEGARGYTF	TGTGCCAGTAGTATAGAGGGGGCGCGGGGCTACACCTTC	TRBV19	NA	once	TRBJ1-2
CASSSTGTSGGPANEQFF	TGTGCCAGCAGCTCGACCGGGACTAGCGGGGGGCCTGCCAATGAGCAGTTCTTC	TRBV7-2	TRBD2	NA	TRBJ2-1
CASRGTTQETQYF	TGTGCCAGCAGGGGGACTACCCAAGAGACCCAGTACTTC	TRBV11-2	TRBD2	NA	TRBJ2-5
CASRPPGQTNYGYTF	TGTGCCAGCAGACCCCCGGGACAGACAAACTATGGCTACACCTTC	TRBV6-5	TRBD1	NA	TRBJ1-2
CASSPGGGQETQYF	TGTGCCAGCAGCCCGGGGGGGGGACAAGAGACCCAGTACTTC	TRBV5-5	TRBD2	NA	TRBJ2-5
CASSLGGRGLAGNTIYF	TGCGCCAGCAGCTTGGGGGGCAGGGGGCTTGCTGGAAACACCATATATTTT	TRBV5-1	TRBD1	NA	TRBJ1-3
CASSYSGGNLPYEQYF	TGTGCCAGCAGTTACTCAGGGGGCAATTTACCCTACGAGCAGTACTTC	TRBV6-5	TRBD1	NA	TRBJ2-7
CASSYARGTQYF	TGTGCCAGCAGTTACGCCAGGGGTACGCAGTATTTT	TRBV6-5	NA	NA	TRBJ2-3
CASSYSTGKAVDTQYF	TGTGCCAGCAGTTACTCAACAGGGAAGGCCGTGGATACGCAGTATTTT	TRBV6-5	NA	NA	TRBJ2-3
CASSARAGGWTEAFF	TGCGCCAGCAGCGCAAGGGCGGGGGGATGGACTGAAGCTTTCTTT	TRBV5-1	NA	NA	TRBJ1-1
CASSIRGQTTEQYF	TGTGCCAGTAGTATTCGGGGACAGACGACCGAGCAGTACTTC	TRBV19	TRBD1	few	TRBJ2-7
CSVGRGTGEKLFF	TGCAGCGTTGGACGGGGAACGGGGGAAAAACTGTTTTTT	TRBV29-1	NA	NA	TRBJ1-4
CASSESSGQGYNSPLHF	TGCGCCAGCAGTGAGTCTTCGGGACAGGGATATAATTCACCCCTCCACTTT	TRBV10-2	TRBD1	NA	TRBJ1-6
CSVDSLLNEQFF	TGCAGCGTTGACAGTTTATTAAATGAGCAGTTCTTC	TRBV29-1	NA	NA	TRBJ2-1
CASSYIQGANGYTF	TGCGCCAGCAGCTACATACAGGGGGCAAATGGCTACACCTTC	TRBV5-1	TRBD1	NA	TRBJ1-2
CASSLGVWGDLAGPTGELFF	TGTGCCAGTAGTCTGGGGGTATGGGGGGACCTAGCGGGGCCCACCGGGGAGCTGTTTTTT	TRBV19	TRBD2	many	TRBJ2-2
CASGGGAGTPSYNEQFF	TGTGCTAGTGGTGGCGGGGCGGGGACGCCGTCCTACAATGAGCAGTTCTTC	TRBV12-5	NA	NA	TRBJ2-1
CASSTGLSRGKLFF	TGTGCCAGCAGCACGGGTCTGTCCCGTGGGAAACTGTTTTTT	TRBV13	NA	NA	TRBJ1-4
CASSGQNTEAFF	TGTGCCAGCAGCGGCCAGAACACTGAAGCTTTCTTT	TRBV7-3	NA	NA	TRBJ1-1
CASSAIQRNTEAFF	TGTGCCAGCAGTGCGATACAGAGGAACACTGAAGCTTTCTTT	TRBV2	NA	once	TRBJ1-1
CASSSGHLYQPQHF	TGTGCCAGCAGCTCGGGACACCTATATCAGCCCCAGCATTTT	TRBV5-6	NA	NA	TRBJ1-5
CASSLLNTGELFF	TGTGCCAGCAGCTTACTGAACACCGGGGAGCTGTTTTTT	TRBV11-2	NA	NA	TRBJ2-2
CASSYVGVNGELFF	TGTGCCAGCAGCTATGTAGGGGTGAACGGGGAGCTGTTTTTT	TRBV5-5	NA	few	TRBJ2-2
CASSRTGPGQGPYEQYF	TGTGCCAGCAGCCGGACTGGCCCGGGACAGGGGCCCTACGAGCAGTACTTC	TRBV4-2	TRBD1	NA	TRBJ2-7
CASSLLAGAYEQYF	TGTGCCAGCAGCTTATTAGCGGGAGCCTACGAGCAGTACTTC	TRBV7-2	TRBD2	NA	TRBJ2-7
CASSDMDISGTQYF	TGCGCCAGCAGTGATATGGACATCTCCGGGACCCAGTACTTC	TRBV10-1	NA	NA	TRBJ2-5
CAYHPRGLLNTEAFF	TGTGCCTACCACCCCCGAGGGCTCTTAAACACTGAAGCTTTCTTT	TRBV30	NA	NA	TRBJ1-1
CASRLGQEYEQYF	TGCGCCAGCAGGCTAGGACAGGAATACGAGCAGTACTTC	TRBV5-1	TRBD1	medium-sized	TRBJ2-7
CASGRGYDEQYF	TGTGCTAGTGGACGGGGTTACGACGAGCAGTACTTC	TRBV12-5	NA	once	TRBJ2-7
CASSPEESGGLGEQFF	TGTGCCAGTAGTCCCGAGGAAAGCGGGGGGTTGGGTGAGCAGTTCTTC	TRBV19	TRBD2	NA	TRBJ2-1
CASSEIRATNEKLFF	TGTGCCAGCAGTGAAATCAGGGCAACTAATGAAAAACTGTTTTTT	TRBV2	NA	NA	TRBJ1-4
CASSQNGLIGYTF	TGCGCCAGCAGCCAAAACGGACTCATTGGCTACACCTTC	TRBV5-1	NA	NA	TRBJ1-2
CASSLNGDGYGYTF	TGTGCCAGCAGCTTAAACGGGGATGGCTATGGCTACACCTTC	TRBV11-3	NA	once	TRBJ1-2
CASSLEGAGDTQYF	TGCGCCAGCAGCTTGGAGGGGGCCGGAGATACGCAGTATTTT	TRBV5-1	TRBD1	NA	TRBJ2-3
CAISPGQITDTQYF	TGTGCCATCAGCCCAGGACAGATAACAGATACGCAGTATTTT	TRBV10-3	NA	NA	TRBJ2-3
CASSLGGGLPEHF	TGTGCCAGCAGCTTGGGGGGAGGACTCCCCGAGCATTTT	TRBV5-6	NA	NA	TRBJ1-5
CASSLDYNQPQHF	TGTGCCAGCAGCTTGGACTACAATCAGCCCCAGCATTTT	TRBV5-4	NA	NA	TRBJ1-5
CASSIGSGVHSGANVLTF	TGTGCCAGTAGTATCGGGTCAGGGGTCCACTCTGGGGCCAACGTCCTGACTTTC	TRBV19	NA	NA	TRBJ2-6
CASSQGGQNIGYTF	TGCGCCAGCAGCCAAGGAGGACAGAACATCGGCTACACCTTC	TRBV4-1	NA	medium-sized	TRBJ1-2
CASSLSAAGGREQYF	TGTGCCAGCAGTTTATCGGCGGCCGGGGGGCGCGAGCAGTACTTC	TRBV27	NA	NA	TRBJ2-7
CASSQVVTDYGYTF	TGCGCCAGCAGCCAAGTCGTGACTGACTATGGCTACACCTTC	TRBV4-1	NA	NA	TRBJ1-2
CASSPGTSGVLDTQYF	TGTGCCAGCAGCCCAGGGACTAGCGGGGTTTTAGATACGCAGTATTTT	TRBV9	TRBD2	NA	TRBJ2-3
CASSLGDNIMYF	TGCGCCAGCAGCCTAGGGGACAACATTATGTACTTC	TRBV5-1	NA	NA	TRBJ2-7
CSVDRANTGELFF	TGCAGCGTTGACAGGGCGAACACCGGGGAGCTGTTTTTT	TRBV29-1	NA	NA	TRBJ2-2
CASSLVGDTEAFF	TGTGCCAGCAGCTTAGTGGGAGACACTGAAGCTTTCTTT	TRBV11-2	NA	NA	TRBJ1-1